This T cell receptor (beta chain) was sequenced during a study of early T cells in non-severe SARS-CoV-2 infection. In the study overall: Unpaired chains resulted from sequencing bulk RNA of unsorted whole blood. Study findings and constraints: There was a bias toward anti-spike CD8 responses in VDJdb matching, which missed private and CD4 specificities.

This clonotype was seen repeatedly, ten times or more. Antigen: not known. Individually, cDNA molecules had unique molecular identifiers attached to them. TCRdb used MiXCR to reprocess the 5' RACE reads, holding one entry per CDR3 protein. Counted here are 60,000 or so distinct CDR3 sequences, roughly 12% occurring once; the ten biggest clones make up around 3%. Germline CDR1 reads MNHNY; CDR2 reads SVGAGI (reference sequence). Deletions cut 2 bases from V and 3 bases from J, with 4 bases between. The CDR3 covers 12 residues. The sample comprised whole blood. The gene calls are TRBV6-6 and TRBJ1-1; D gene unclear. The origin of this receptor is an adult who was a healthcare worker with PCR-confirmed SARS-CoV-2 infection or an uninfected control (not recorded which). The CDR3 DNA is TGTGCCAGCAGTTACGGCTACACTGAAGCTTTCTTT. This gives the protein CASSYGYTEAFF.